Below, 20 T cell receptor beta chains from the same sample are listed, as sequenced in a study of T cells in Graves' hyperthyroidism and ophthalmopathy (dated by TCRdb to between 2017 and 2020). The library relied on multiplex PCR. Data came from an Illumina HiSeq 2000. The TCR beta CDR3 regions were amplified from the RNA transcripts. For the first round of RT-PCR on the TCR CDR3, the HTBI primer set was used together with the Qiagen OneStep RT-PCR kit. The raw public data were reprocessed by TCRdb itself: fastp quality trimming at Q25, MiXCR clonotype calling, in-frame beta chains only. Identical CDR3 protein sequences are pooled into one entry, listed with their most common genes and DNA. This sample lists around 600,000 distinct CDR3 sequences; just under 45% were detected once. In total, the top ten clones hold roughly 7.2% of the sample. Material: peripheral blood or thyroid tissue (not recorded which). The receptors originated from an adult man with Graves' disease, either hyperthyroidism or ophthalmopathy (not recorded which).

The rearrangement links TRBV7-9 to TRBJ2-5; 12 nucleotides align to TRBD2. Germline values: CDR1 SEHNR, CDR2 FQNEAQ (reference sequence). The CDR3 sequence is 15 residues long. With 6 bases clipped from V and 4 bases from J, the junction kept 6 bases outside the gene matches. CDR3 sequence: CASRKTSGSPETQYF. DNA of the CDR3: TGTGCCAGCAGAAAGACTAGCGGGAGCCCAGAGACCCAGTACTTC.

In this sample, this clonotype turned up a few times. This chain uses TRBV20-1 with TRBJ1-1, with no clear D. The CDR3 extends over 16 amino acids. Germline lookup yields CDR1 DFQATT and CDR2 SNEGSKA (reference sequence). V was cut by 0 bases and J by 3 bases, with 17 bases left in between. CDR3 sequence: CSAREVKSSAHTEAFF. In nucleotides, the CDR3 is TGCAGTGCTAGAGAAGTAAAGAGCTCTGCGCACACTGAAGCTTTCTTT.

Only a few counts were recorded for this clonotype. The V call is TRBV6-1, the J call TRBJ1-1; D is ambiguous. Germline CDR1 is MNHNS and CDR2 is SASEGT. CDR3 length: 15 residues. V lost 5 bases to trimming and J lost 0 bases, with 13 bases between them. CDR3 in DNA: TGTGCCAGCAGTTATAGTCAGGCCATGAACACTGAAGCTTTCTTT. This gives the protein CASSYSQAMNTEAFF.

The sample holds a few counts of this clonotype. The chain has TRBV20-1 and TRBJ2-7; 8 bases match TRBD1. The CDR3 has 14 amino acids. With 3 bases clipped from V and 2 bases from J, the junction kept 6 bases outside the gene matches. The germline V gene has CDR1 DFQATT and CDR2 SNEGSKA (reference sequence). The CDR3 region is CSASRTGLPYEQYF. The CDR3 region has the DNA TGCAGTGCTAGCAGGACAGGGCTCCCCTACGAGCAGTACTTC.

The table lists this clonotype with a few counts. The V and J genes are TRBV7-2 and TRBJ1-6; D unclear. Trimming took 5 bases from V and 8 from J, leaving 19 bases between them. CDR3 length: 16 amino acids. Germline CDR1 is SGHTA and CDR2 is FQGNSA. The CDR3 spells CASSKDSPGTYSPLHF. The CDR3 DNA reads TGTGCCAGCAGCAAGGACTCCCCCGGTACCTATTCACCCCTCCACTTT. Drawing the rest from reference TRBV7-2 and TRBJ1-6, the complete variable domain is GAGVSQSPSNKVTEKGKDVELRCDPISGHTALYWYRQSLGQGLEFLIYFQGNSAPDKSGLPSDRFSAERTGGSVSTLTIQRTQQEDSAVYLCASSKDSPGTYSPLHFGNGTRLTVT.

The V call is TRBV30, the J call TRBJ1-6, with TRBD1 matching 7 bases. Germline V gene sequence: CDR1 GTSNPN, CDR2 SVGIG (reference sequence). This CDR3 spans 13 amino acids. V shed 1 base, J shed 14 bases, and the junction held 8 bases outside the gene matches. The DNA for the CDR3 is TGTGCCTGGAGTGGGACAGGTATTATCACCCTCCACTTT. It specifies CAWSGTGIITLHF.

The sample holds many counts of this clonotype. V is TRBV9 and J is TRBJ1-1; 9 bases are a match to TRBD1. Germline V lookup: CDR1 SGDLS, CDR2 YYNGEE. V lost 3 bases and J lost 8; bases outside the gene matches: 5. The CDR3 has 13 amino acids. CDR3 sequence (DNA): TGTGCCAGCAGCGATGAACAGGGGGCAGAAGCTTTCTTT. It is translated as CASSDEQGAEAFF.

This chain links TRBV6-1 with TRBJ1-1; 8 bases map to TRBD1. Germline CDR1 MNHNS, CDR2 SASEGT. The CDR3 spans 13 residues. J lost 6 bases, V lost 7 bases, and 7 bases had no gene match. The CDR3 loop reads CASKPDRGAEAFF. CDR3 DNA sequence: TGTGCCAGCAAGCCAGACAGGGGTGCTGAAGCTTTCTTT.

Remarks on this clonotype: This clone may be a read error of a much larger clone one base away. The gene calls are TRBV24-1 and TRBJ2-2, with 7 bases fitting TRBD1. CDR1 is KGHDR and CDR2 is SFDVKD in the germline V gene. There are 15 residues in the CDR3. V lost 4 bases to trimming and J lost 9 bases; unmatched junction nucleotides: 10. The CDR3 here is CATSDDRVWARELFF. The CDR3 DNA is TGTGCCACCAGTGACGACAGGGTGTGGGCCCGGGAGCTGTTTTTT.

The chain couples TRBV6-5 to TRBJ2-5, with 9 bases that match TRBD2. Germline V lookup: CDR1 MNHEY, CDR2 SVGAGI. The CDR3 contains 16 residues. The V gene end was trimmed by 5 bases and the J gene end by 7 bases; junction bases not matched to a gene: 14. The CDR3 DNA follows: TGTGCCAGCAGTACGTCCCGCGGGAGGGCCCCCCGGACCCAGTACTTC. Protein product: CASSTSRGRAPRTQYF.

This clonotype was detected ten times or more. V and J are TRBV2 and TRBJ1-2, with a possible D match to TRBD1 (5 bases). Germline V CDR1 and CDR2: SNHLY, FYNNEI. The V end lost 7 bases, the J end lost 2 bases, and 11 bases lay between the germline ends. The CDR3 has 13 residues. As DNA, the CDR3 is TGTGCCAGCACTATGGACAAGAACTATGGCTACACCTTC. Its protein product is CASTMDKNYGYTF.

This clonotype was counted between two and nine times. This chain uses TRBV12-3 or TRBV12-4 with TRBJ1-2, with TRBD1 matching over 10 bases. The CDR3 is 16 residues long. Germline trimming cut 7 bases from V and 2 bases from J; bases unmatched to any gene: 10. CDR3 sequence reads: CASKRAPGQGNYGYTF. In DNA, the CDR3 is TGTGCCAGCAAACGTGCTCCGGGACAGGGGAACTATGGCTACACCTTC.

The rearrangement joins TRBV15 to TRBJ1-5; D is perhaps TRBD1 (6 bases). Trimming stripped 3 bases from V and 6 bases from J, with 12 bases between. Looked up from germline, CDR1 is LNHNV and CDR2 is YYDKDF (reference sequence). The CDR3 is 14 amino acids. The CDR3 sequence is CATSSDGQSQPQHF. In nucleotides, the CDR3 is TGTGCCACCAGCAGTGATGGACAGTCTCAGCCCCAGCATTTT. The entire variable domain, with the rest obtained from reference TRBV15 and TRBJ1-5, is as follows: DAMVIQNPRYQVTQFGKPVTLSCSQTLNHNVMYWYQQKSSQAPKLLFHYYDKDFNNEADTPDNFQSRRPNTSFCFLDIRSPGLGDTAMYLCATSSDGQSQPQHFGDGTRLSIL.

This rearrangement joins TRBV2 to TRBJ1-6, with D tentatively TRBD1 (6 bases). The CDR3 loop spans 15 amino acids. Looked up from germline, CDR1 is SNHLY and CDR2 is FYNNEI. V was trimmed by 7 bases and J by 7 bases, leaving 17 bases between them. CDR3 amino acids: CASKLLGQLNSPLHF. The CDR3 coding sequence is TGTGCCAGCAAATTACTTGGACAGTTGAATTCACCCCTCCACTTT.

Details on this clonotype: This may come from a read error, since a much larger clone is one base off. The chain is built from TRBV7-2 and TRBJ2-5; 7 nucleotides align to TRBD2. This CDR3 region has 14 residues. In germline, CDR1 is SGHTA, CDR2 FQGNSA. Germline trimming cut 4 bases from V and 3 bases from J; bases unmatched to any gene: 5. The CDR3 bases are TGTGCCAGCAGCTGGGGACTACCCGAAGAGACCCAGTACTTC. This codes for CASSWGLPEETQYF.

This clonotype has at least ten counts. One end of the junction is discordant with germline, which a read error may explain. The chain recombines TRBV5-1 with TRBJ1-5; D remains ambiguous. The CDR3 consists of 12 residues. Looked up from germline, CDR1 is SGHRS and CDR2 is YFSETQ. The CDR3 sequence is CASSLEGQPQHF. The CDR3 bases are TGTGCCAGCAGCTTAGAAGGTCAGCCCCAGCATTTT.

This clonotype was observed many times. The V and J genes are TRBV7-2 and TRBJ1-1; D remains unclear. The CDR3 has 11 amino acids. Germline V lookup: CDR1 SGHTA, CDR2 FQGNSA. V was shortened by 1 base and J by 11 bases, with 8 bases between the two germline ends. CDR3 nucleotides: TGTGCCAGCAGCTTAGGTTTCGAGGCTTTCTTT. Protein product: CASSLGFEAFF.

The chain employs TRBV7-6 and TRBJ1-2; TRBD1 agrees at 10 bases. Germline V gene data show CDR1 as SGHVS and CDR2 as FNYEAQ. The V segment lost 5 bases and the J segment 8 bases; nucleotides outside the gene matches: 8. This CDR3 is built from 14 residues. The DNA of the CDR3 is TGTGCCAGCAGCAAAGGGACAGGGGAAGAAGGCTACACCTTC. Translated, it gives CASSKGTGEEGYTF. Supplemented by reference TRBV7-6 and TRBJ1-2, the full variable domain reads GAGVSQSPRYKVTKRGQDVALRCDPISGHVSLYWYRQALGQGPEFLTYFNYEAQQDKSGLPNDRFSAERPEGSISTLTIQRTEQRDSAMYRCASSKGTGEEGYTFGSGTRLTVV.

This clonotype appeared a few times. J is TRBJ2-5 and V is TRBV12-3 or TRBV12-4, with 8 bases aligning to TRBD2. V lost 5 bases, J lost 2 bases, and 4 bases stayed unmatched. The CDR3 spans 14 residues. The CDR3 DNA follows: TGTGCCAGCAGTCCGGGACTAGTACAAGAGACCCAGTACTTC. This sequence encodes CASSPGLVQETQYF.

The V call is TRBV20-1, the J call TRBJ1-1; 7 bases are a match to TRBD1. Germline V lookup: CDR1 DFQATT, CDR2 SNEGSKA (reference sequence). This CDR3 contains 13 residues. J gave up 0 bases and V 6 bases, and 4 bases lay outside the gene matches. The CDR3 DNA sequence: TGCAGTGCGACAGGGCCCGTGAACACTGAAGCTTTCTTT. It encodes CSATGPVNTEAFF.